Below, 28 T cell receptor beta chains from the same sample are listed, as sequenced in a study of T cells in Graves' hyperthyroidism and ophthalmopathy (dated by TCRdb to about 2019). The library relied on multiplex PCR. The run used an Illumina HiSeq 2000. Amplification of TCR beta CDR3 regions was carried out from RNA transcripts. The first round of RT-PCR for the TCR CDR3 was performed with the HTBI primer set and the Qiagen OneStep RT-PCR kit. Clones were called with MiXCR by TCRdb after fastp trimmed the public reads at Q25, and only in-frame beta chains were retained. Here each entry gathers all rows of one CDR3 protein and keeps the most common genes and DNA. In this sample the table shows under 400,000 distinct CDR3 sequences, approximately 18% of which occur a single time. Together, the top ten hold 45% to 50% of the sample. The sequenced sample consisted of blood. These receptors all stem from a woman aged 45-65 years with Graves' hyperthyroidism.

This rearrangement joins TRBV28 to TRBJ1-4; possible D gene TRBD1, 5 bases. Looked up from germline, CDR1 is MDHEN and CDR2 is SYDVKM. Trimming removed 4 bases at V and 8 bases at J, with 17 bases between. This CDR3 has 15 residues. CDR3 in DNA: TGTGCCAGCAGTTCCGGGGCGGCAGGGCGAGAAAAACTGTTTTTT. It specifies CASSSGAAGREKLFF. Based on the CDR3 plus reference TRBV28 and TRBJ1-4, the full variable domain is DVKVTQSSRYLVKRTGEKVFLECVQDMDHENMFWYRQDPGLGLRLIYFSYDVKMKEKGDIPEGYSVSREKKERFSLILESASTNQTSMYLCASSSGAAGREKLFFGSGTQLSVL.

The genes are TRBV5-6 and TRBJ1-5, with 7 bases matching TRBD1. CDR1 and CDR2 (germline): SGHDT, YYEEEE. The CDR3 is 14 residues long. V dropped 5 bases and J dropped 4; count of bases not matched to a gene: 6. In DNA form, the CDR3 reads TGTGCCAGCAGTGGGGGGGACAGAAATCAGCCCCAGCATTTT. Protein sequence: CASSGGDRNQPQHF.

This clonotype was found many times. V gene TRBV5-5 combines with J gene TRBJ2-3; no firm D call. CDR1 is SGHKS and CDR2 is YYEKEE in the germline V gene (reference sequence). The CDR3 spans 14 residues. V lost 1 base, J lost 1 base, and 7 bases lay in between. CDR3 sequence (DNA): TGTGCCAGCAGCTTGAACCACGGCACAGATACGCAGTATTTT. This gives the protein CASSLNHGTDTQYF.

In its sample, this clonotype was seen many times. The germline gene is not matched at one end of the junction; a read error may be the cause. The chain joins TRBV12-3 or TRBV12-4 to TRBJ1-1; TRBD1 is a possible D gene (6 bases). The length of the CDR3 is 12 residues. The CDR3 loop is CASSHARGARLF. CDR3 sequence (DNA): TGTGCCAGCAGCCATGCCAGGGGCGCCCGGCTCTTT.

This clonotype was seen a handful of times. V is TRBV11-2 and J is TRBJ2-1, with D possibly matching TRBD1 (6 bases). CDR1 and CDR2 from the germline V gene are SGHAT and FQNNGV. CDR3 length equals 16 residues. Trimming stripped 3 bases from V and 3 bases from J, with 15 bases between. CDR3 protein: CASSFVWGPFYNEQFF. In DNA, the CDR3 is TGTGCCAGCAGCTTTGTGTGGGGGCCCTTCTACAATGAGCAGTTCTTC.

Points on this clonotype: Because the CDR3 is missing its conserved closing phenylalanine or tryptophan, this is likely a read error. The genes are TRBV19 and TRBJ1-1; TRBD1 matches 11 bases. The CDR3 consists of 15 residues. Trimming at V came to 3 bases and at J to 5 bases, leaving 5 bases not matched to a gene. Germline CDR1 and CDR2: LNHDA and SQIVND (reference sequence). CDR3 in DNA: TGTGCCAGTAGTATGGACAGGGGGCTGGGGACTGAAGCTTTCCTT. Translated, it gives CASSMDRGLGTEAFL.

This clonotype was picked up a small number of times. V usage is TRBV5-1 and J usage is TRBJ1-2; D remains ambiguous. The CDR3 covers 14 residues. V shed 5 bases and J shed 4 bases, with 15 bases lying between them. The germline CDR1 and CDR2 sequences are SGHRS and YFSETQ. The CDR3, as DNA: TGCGCCAGCAGAGAGTTGGTGGACCTCTATGGCTACACCTTC. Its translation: CASRELVDLYGYTF.

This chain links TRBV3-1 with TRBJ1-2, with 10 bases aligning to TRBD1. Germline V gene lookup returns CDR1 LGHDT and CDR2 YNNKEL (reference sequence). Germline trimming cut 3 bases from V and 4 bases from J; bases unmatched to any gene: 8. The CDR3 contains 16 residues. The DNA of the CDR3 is TGTGCCAGCAGCCACCCCCCGGGACAGGGGTCCTATGGCTACACCTTC. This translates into CASSHPPGQGSYGYTF.

DNA for the CDR3: TGCAGCGTTGATCCCGGACTAGGGATTAACAATGAGCAGTTCTTC. Translating gives CSVDPGLGINNEQFF. The genes are TRBV29-1 and TRBJ2-1; 7 bases line up with TRBD2. The CDR3 spans 15 residues. CDR1 is SQVTM, CDR2 ANQGSEA, per germline. Trimming at V came to 3 bases and at J to 5 bases, leaving 10 bases not matched to a gene.

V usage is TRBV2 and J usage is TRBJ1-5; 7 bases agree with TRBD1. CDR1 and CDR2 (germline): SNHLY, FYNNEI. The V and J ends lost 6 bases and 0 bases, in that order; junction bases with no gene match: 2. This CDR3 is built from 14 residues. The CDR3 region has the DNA TGTGCCAGCAGGGGACAGTCTAGCAATCAGCCCCAGCATTTT. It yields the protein CASRGQSSNQPQHF. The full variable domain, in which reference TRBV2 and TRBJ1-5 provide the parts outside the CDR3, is EPEVTQTPSHQVTQMGQEVILRCVPISNHLYFYWYRQILGQKVEFLVSFYNNEISEKSEIFDDQFSVERPDGSNFTLKIRSTKLEDSAMYFCASRGQSSNQPQHFGDGTRLSIL.

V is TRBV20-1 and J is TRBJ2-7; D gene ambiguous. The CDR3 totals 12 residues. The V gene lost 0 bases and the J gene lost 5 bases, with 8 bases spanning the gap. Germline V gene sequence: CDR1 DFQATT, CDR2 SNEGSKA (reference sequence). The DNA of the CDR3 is TGCAGTGCTAGAGATGGGGTAAACGAGCAGTACTTC. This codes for CSARDGVNEQYF.

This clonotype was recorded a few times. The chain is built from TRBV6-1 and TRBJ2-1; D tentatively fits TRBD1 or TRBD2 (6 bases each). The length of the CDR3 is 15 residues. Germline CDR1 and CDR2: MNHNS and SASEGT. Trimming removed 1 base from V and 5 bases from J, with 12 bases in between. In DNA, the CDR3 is TGTGCCAGCAGTGAAGGGGGGGCGAGCAACAATGAGCAGTTCTTC. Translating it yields CASSEGGASNNEQFF.

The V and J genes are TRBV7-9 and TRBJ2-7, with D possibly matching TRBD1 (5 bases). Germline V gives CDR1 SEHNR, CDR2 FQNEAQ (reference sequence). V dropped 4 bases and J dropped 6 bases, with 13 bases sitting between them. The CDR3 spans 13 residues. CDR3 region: CASSSRAGLEQYF. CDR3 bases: TGTGCCAGCAGCTCCCGGGCAGGGCTCGAGCAGTACTTC. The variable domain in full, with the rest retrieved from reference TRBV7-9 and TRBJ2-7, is DTGVSQNPRHKITKRGQNVTFRCDPISEHNRLYWYRQTLGQGPEFLTYFQNEAQLEKSRLLSDRFSAERPKGSFSTLEIQRTEQGDSAMYLCASSSRAGLEQYFGPGTRLTVT.

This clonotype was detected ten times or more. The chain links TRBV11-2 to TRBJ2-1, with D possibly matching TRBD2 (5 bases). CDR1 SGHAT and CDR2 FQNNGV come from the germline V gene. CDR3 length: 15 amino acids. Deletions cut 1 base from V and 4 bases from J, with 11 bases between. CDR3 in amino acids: CASSLGHGVYNEQFF. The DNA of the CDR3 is TGTGCCAGCAGCTTAGGTCACGGGGTATACAATGAGCAGTTCTTC. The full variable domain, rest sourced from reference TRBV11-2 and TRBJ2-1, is EAGVAQSPRYKIIEKRQSVAFWCNPISGHATLYWYQQILGQGPKLLIQFQNNGVVDDSQLPKDRFSAERLKGVDSTLKIQPAKLEDSAVYLCASSLGHGVYNEQFFGPGTRLTVL.

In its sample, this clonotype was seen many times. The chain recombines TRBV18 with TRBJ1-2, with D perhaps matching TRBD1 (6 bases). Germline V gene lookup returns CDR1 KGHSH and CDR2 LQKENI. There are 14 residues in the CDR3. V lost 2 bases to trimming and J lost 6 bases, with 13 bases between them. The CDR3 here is CASSPTGARNGYTF. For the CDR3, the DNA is TGTGCCAGCTCACCAACGGGGGCGCGGAATGGCTACACCTTC.

The CDR3 nucleotides read TGTGCCAGCAGACCCGCCGCGCGGGGCTACCAAGAGACCCAGTACTTC. Protein product: CASRPAARGYQETQYF. V is TRBV6-2 or TRBV6-3 and J is TRBJ2-5; D is perhaps TRBD2 (6 bases). The CDR3 is 16 amino acids. The germline gives CDR1 MNHEY, CDR2 SVGEGT. Trimming cost V 6 bases and J 0 bases, with 17 bases left between them.

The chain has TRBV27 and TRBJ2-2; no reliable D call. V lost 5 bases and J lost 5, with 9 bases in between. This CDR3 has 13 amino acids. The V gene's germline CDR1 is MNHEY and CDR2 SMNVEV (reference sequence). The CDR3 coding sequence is TGTGCCAGCAGTAAAATCGTAACCGGGGAGCTGTTTTTT. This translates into CASSKIVTGELFF.

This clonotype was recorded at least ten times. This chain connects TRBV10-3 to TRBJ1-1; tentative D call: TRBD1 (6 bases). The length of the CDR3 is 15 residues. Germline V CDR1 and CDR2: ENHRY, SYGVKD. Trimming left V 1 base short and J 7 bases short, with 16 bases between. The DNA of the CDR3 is TGTGCCATCAGTGAGTTCCACTGGGGACACGGTGAAGCTTTCTTT. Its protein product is CAISEFHWGHGEAFF.

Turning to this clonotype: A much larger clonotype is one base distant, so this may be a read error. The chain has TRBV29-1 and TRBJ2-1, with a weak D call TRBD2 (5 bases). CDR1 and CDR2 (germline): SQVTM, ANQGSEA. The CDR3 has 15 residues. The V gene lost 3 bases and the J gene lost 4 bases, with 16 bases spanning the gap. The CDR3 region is CSVELSALSYNEQFF. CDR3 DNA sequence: TGCAGCGTTGAGCTTAGCGCCCTTTCATACAATGAGCAGTTCTTC.

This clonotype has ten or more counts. DNA of the CDR3: TGTGCCAGCAGTTTGGGTTATGGAAACACCATATATTTT. This translates into CASSLGYGNTIYF. J is TRBJ1-3 and V is TRBV12-3 or TRBV12-4; D remains ambiguous. V was clipped by 3 bases and J by 3 bases, with 6 bases between them. The CDR3 loop spans 13 amino acids.

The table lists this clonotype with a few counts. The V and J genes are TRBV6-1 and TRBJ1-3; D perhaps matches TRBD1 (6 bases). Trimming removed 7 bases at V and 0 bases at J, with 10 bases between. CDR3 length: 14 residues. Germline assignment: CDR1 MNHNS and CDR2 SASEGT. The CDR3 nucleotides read TGTGCCAGCACAGGACAGACCTCTGGAAACACCATATATTTT. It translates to CASTGQTSGNTIYF.

The CDR3 DNA reads TGTGCCTGGGGAACAGGGTACTCTGGAAACACCATATATTTT. Translated, it gives CAWGTGYSGNTIYF. This chain connects TRBV30 to TRBJ1-3; D is possibly TRBD1 (6 bases). The CDR3 is made up of 14 amino acids. V was pared by 5 bases and J by 0 bases, with 11 bases between. CDR1 and CDR2 (germline): GTSNPN, SVGIG (reference sequence). Drawing the rest from reference TRBV30 and TRBJ1-3, the complete variable domain is SQTIHQWPATLVQPVGSPLSLECTVEGTSNPNLYWYRQAAGRGLQLLFYSVGIGQISSEVPQNLSASRPQDRQFILSSKKLLLSDSGFYLCAWGTGYSGNTIYFGEGSWLTVV.

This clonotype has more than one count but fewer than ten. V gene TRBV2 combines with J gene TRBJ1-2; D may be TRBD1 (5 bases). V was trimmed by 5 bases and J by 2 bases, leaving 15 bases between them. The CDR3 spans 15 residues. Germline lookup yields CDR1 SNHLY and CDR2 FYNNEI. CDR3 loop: CASSLPGLKNYGYTF. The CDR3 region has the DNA TGTGCCAGCAGTTTACCGGGACTCAAGAACTATGGCTACACCTTC.

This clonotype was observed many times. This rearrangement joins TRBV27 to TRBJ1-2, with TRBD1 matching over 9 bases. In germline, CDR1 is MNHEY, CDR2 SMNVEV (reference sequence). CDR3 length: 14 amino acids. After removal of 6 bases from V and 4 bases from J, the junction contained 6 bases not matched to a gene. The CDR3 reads CASRRTGAFYGYTF. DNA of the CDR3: TGTGCCAGCAGGCGGACAGGGGCCTTCTATGGCTACACCTTC.

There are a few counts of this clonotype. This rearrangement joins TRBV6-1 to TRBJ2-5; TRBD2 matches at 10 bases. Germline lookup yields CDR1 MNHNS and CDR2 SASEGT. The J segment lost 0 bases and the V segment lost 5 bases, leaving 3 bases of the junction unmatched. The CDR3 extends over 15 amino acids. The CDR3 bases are TGTGCCAGCAGTCTAAGCGGGGGGGACCAAGAGACCCAGTACTTC. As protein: CASSLSGGDQETQYF.

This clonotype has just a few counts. Here the CDR3 reads CASSHPGLAGEEETQYF. CDR3 bases: TGTGCCAGCAGCCACCCGGGACTAGCGGGAGAAGAAGAGACCCAGTACTTC. The chain uses TRBV2 and TRBJ2-5, with 14 bases aligning to TRBD2. There are 17 residues in the CDR3. V was clipped by 6 bases and J by 3 bases; unmatched bases: 9. CDR1 is SNHLY, CDR2 FYNNEI, per germline.

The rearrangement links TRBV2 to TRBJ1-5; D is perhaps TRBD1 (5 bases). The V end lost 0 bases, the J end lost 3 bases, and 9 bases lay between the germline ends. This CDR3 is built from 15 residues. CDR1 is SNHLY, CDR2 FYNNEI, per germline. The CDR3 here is CASSEATANNQPQHF. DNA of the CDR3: TGTGCCAGCAGTGAAGCGACAGCGAACAATCAGCCCCAGCATTTT.

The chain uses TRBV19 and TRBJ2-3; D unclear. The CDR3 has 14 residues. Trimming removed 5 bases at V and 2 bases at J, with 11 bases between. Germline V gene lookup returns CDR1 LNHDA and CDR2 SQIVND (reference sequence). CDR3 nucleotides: TGTGCCAGTAGTTCTATTGGGGACACAGATACGCAGTATTTT. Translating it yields CASSSIGDTDTQYF.